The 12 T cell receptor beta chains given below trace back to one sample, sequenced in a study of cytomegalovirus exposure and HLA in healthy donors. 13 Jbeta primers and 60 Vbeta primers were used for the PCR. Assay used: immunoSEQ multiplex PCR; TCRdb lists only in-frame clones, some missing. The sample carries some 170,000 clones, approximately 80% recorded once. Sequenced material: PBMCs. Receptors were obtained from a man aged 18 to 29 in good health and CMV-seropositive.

CDR3 residues: CATSRDPGQGWEKLFF. CDR3 DNA sequence: TGTGCCACCAGCAGAGATCCCGGACAGGGTTGGGAAAAACTGTTTTTT. The V call is TRBV15, the J call TRBJ1-4; TRBD1 agrees at 8 bases. The CDR3 consists of 16 residues. Per the germline V gene, CDR1 is LNHNV and CDR2 is YYDKDF (reference sequence). The junction had 8 bases not matched to a gene; V was cut back by 0 bases and J by 8 bases.

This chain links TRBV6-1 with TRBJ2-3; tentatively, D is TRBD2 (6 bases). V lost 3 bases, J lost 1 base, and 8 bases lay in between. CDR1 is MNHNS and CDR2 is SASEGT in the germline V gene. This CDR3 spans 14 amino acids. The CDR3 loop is CASSEGGGTDTQYF. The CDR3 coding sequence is TGTGCCAGCAGTGAGGGGGGTGGCACAGATACGCAGTATTTT.

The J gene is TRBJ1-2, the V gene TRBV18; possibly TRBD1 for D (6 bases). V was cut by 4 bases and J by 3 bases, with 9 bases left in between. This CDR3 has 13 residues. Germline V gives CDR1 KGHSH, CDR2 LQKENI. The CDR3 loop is CASSLDSYYGYTF. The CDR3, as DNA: TGTGCCAGCTCACTGGACAGCTACTATGGCTACACCTTC.

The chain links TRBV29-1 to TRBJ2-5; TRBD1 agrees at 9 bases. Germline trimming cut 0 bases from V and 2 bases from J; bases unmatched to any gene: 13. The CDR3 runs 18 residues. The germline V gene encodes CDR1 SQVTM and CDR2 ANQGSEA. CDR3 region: CSVEDKSWGTGFQETQYF. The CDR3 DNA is TGCAGCGTTGAAGATAAATCCTGGGGGACAGGGTTTCAAGAGACCCAGTACTTC.

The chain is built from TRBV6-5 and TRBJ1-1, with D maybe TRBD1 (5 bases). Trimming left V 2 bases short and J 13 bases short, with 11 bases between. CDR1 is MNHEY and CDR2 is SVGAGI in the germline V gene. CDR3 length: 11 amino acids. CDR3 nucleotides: TGTGCCAGCAGTTACGCGGGGGGGGGTTTCTTT. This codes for CASSYAGGGFF.

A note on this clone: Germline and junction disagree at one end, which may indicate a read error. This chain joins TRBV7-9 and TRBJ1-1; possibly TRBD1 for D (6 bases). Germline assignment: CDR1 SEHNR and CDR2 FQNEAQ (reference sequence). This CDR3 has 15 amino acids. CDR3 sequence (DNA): TGTTCCAGCAGCATCTATTACAGGGAGAACACTGAAGCTTTCTTT. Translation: CSSSIYYRENTEAFF.

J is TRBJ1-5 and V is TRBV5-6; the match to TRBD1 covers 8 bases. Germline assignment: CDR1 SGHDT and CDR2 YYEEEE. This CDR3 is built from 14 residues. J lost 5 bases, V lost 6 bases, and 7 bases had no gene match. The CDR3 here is CASTLTGVDQPQHF. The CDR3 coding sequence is TGTGCCAGCACCCTGACAGGGGTGGATCAGCCCCAGCATTTT.

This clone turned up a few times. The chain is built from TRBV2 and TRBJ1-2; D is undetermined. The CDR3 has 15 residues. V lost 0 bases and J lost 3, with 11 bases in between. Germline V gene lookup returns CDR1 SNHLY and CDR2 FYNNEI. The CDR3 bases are TGTGCCAGCAGTGAAGCGAGGGCGGCGCACTATGGCTACACCTTC. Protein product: CASSEARAAHYGYTF.

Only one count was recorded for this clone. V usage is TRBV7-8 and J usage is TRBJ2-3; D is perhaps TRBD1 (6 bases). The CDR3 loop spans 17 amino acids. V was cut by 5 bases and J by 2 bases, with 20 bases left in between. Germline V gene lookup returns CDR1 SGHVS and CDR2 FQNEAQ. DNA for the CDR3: TGTGCCAGCAGCGAAGAACCGGGACATCTGATCACAGATACGCAGTATTTT. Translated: CASSEEPGHLITDTQYF.

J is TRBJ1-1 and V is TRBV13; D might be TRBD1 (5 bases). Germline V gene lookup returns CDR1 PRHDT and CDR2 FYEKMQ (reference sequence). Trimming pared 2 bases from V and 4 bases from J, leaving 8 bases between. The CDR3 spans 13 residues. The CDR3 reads CASSLWGGTEAFF. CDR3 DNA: TGTGCCAGCAGCTTATGGGGGGGCACTGAAGCTTTCTTT. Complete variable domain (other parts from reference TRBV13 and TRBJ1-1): AAGVIQSPRHLIKEKRETATLKCYPIPRHDTVYWYQQGPGQDPQFLISFYEKMQSDKGSIPDRFSAQQFSDYHSELNMSSLELGDSALYFCASSLWGGTEAFFGQGTRLTVV.

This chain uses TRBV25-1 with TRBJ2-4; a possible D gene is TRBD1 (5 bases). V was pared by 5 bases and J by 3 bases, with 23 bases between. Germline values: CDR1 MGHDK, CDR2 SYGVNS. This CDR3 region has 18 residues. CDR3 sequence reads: CASSFSRLDGHDKNIQYF. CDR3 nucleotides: TGTGCCAGCAGTTTCTCCAGGCTAGATGGACACGACAAAAACATTCAGTACTTC. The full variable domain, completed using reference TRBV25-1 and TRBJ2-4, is EADIYQTPRYLVIGTGKKITLECSQTMGHDKMYWYQQDPGMELHLIHYSYGVNSTEKGDLSSESTVSRIRTEHFPLTLESARPSHTSQYLCASSFSRLDGHDKNIQYFGAGTRLSVL.

The CDR3: CASSGPQQGWGEKLFF. The CDR3 DNA reads TGTGCCAGCAGCGGACCTCAACAGGGATGGGGGGAAAAACTGTTTTTT. V gene TRBV9 combines with J gene TRBJ1-4; D is possibly TRBD1 (6 bases). This CDR3 contains 16 residues. Germline lookup yields CDR1 SGDLS and CDR2 YYNGEE. V shed 3 bases and J shed 8 bases, with 20 bases lying between them.